These 27 T cell receptor beta chains were sequenced from one sample in a study of OX40 agonist ivuxolimab in advanced cancers. Assay: immunoSEQ multiplex PCR; the TCRdb copy retains only in-frame clones and omits some. Among around 100,000 clones, 75% to 95% were seen once, and the ten largest hold approximately 0.58%. This sample comprised CD4+ or CD8+ T cells sorted from blood, obtained in a trial of the OX40 agonist ivuxolimab. Receptors originate from an adult with an advanced solid tumor such as melanoma, head and neck, liver or kidney cancer.

V and J are TRBV7-9 and TRBJ1-4; a possible D gene is TRBD1 (5 bases). The CDR3 extends over 16 amino acids. Germline loops: CDR1 SEHNR, CDR2 FQNEAQ (reference sequence). Trimming pared 1 base from V and 2 bases from J, leaving 11 bases between. The CDR3 bases are TGTGCCAGCAGCTTAGGCTGGGGGGGGACTAATGAAAAACTGTTTTTT. Translated, it gives CASSLGWGGTNEKLFF.

The CDR3 loop is CASSPLAGTGGNQPQHF. Written as DNA, the CDR3 is TGTGCCAGCTCACCACTGGCTGGGACAGGGGGCAATCAGCCCCAGCATTTT. The chain combines TRBV18 with TRBJ1-5; 10 bases match TRBD1. Germline V lookup: CDR1 KGHSH, CDR2 LQKENI. The trim removed 1 base at V and 2 bases at J, leaving 5 bases unmatched. The CDR3 contains 17 residues.

This chain links TRBV19 with TRBJ2-1; TRBD1 agrees at 7 bases. V trimming: 6 bases; J trimming: 5 bases; junction bases outside the gene matches: 7. There are 14 residues in the CDR3. Looked up from germline, CDR1 is LNHDA and CDR2 is SQIVND (reference sequence). The CDR3 loop reads CASRNPGQHNEQFF. CDR3 DNA: TGTGCCAGTAGAAATCCGGGACAGCACAATGAGCAGTTCTTC.

This rearrangement joins TRBV30 to TRBJ2-1; 10 nucleotides match TRBD1. The CDR3 has 18 residues. The trim removed 4 bases at V and 3 bases at J, leaving 15 bases unmatched. Germline V gene lookup returns CDR1 GTSNPN and CDR2 SVGIG (reference sequence). CDR3 residues: CAWNRDRGHRGGYNEQFF. The CDR3 nucleotides read TGTGCCTGGAACAGGGACAGGGGCCACAGGGGGGGCTACAATGAGCAGTTCTTC.

V usage is TRBV7-2 and J usage is TRBJ2-7; perhaps TRBD2 as D (6 bases). Germline values: CDR1 SGHTA, CDR2 FQGNSA. V shed 1 base and J shed 3 bases, with 13 bases lying between them. The CDR3 is 15 amino acids. CDR3 nucleotide sequence: TGTGCCAGCAGCTTAGGGTCACTAGCCTACTACGAGCAGTACTTC. Translation: CASSLGSLAYYEQYF.

The rearrangement links TRBV19 to TRBJ2-7; D possibly matches TRBD1 or TRBD2 (5 bases each). Trimming stripped 5 bases from V and 6 bases from J, with 17 bases between. The germline V gene has CDR1 LNHDA and CDR2 SQIVND (reference sequence). CDR3 length equals 14 residues. The CDR3 nucleotides read TGTGCCAGTAGTCCCCCGGGACGGGATTTCGAGCAGTACTTC. The encoded protein is CASSPPGRDFEQYF. Complete variable domain (other parts from reference TRBV19 and TRBJ2-7): DGGITQSPKYLFRKEGQNVTLSCEQNLNHDAMYWYRQDPGQGLRLIYYSQIVNDFQKGDIAEGYSVSREKKESFPLTVTSAQKNPTAFYLCASSPPGRDFEQYFGPGTRLTVT.

This chain joins TRBV4-3 and TRBJ2-1; 11 nucleotides match TRBD2. With 5 bases clipped from V and 1 base from J, the junction kept 7 bases outside the gene matches. The germline V gene encodes CDR1 LGHNA and CDR2 YSLEER. This CDR3 contains 17 residues. The CDR3 nucleotides are TGCGCCAGCAGCGAAACCGGGACTAGCGGATCCTACAATGAGCAGTTCTTC. This codes for CASSETGTSGSYNEQFF.

This chain uses TRBV7-2 with TRBJ2-1, with D possibly TRBD1 on 5 matching bases. Trimming left V 1 base short and J 9 bases short, with 16 bases between. The CDR3 contains 15 residues. The germline V gene encodes CDR1 SGHTA and CDR2 FQGNSA. The CDR3 nucleotides are TGTGCCAGCAGCTTAGTTTCAGGGTCGAACGGTGAGCAGTTCTTC. It specifies CASSLVSGSNGEQFF.

The gene calls are TRBV6-5 and TRBJ2-7; 7 bases match TRBD1. CDR1 is MNHEY, CDR2 SVGAGI, per germline. Trimming at V came to 0 bases and at J to 7 bases, leaving 9 bases not matched to a gene. This CDR3 region has 15 residues. As DNA, the CDR3 is TGTGCCAGCAGTTACTCGACACAGGGGCTCGGGGAGCAGTACTTC. Translated: CASSYSTQGLGEQYF.

This chain joins TRBV19 and TRBJ2-3, with D tentatively TRBD2 (6 bases). The V and J ends lost 4 bases and 6 bases respectively, with 17 bases between them. The germline gives CDR1 LNHDA, CDR2 SQIVND (reference sequence). The CDR3 length is 15 residues. The CDR3 DNA reads as TGTGCCAGTAGTAACCCCGGCGGGGCTCGGGATACGCAGTATTTT. Protein product: CASSNPGGARDTQYF.

As for this clone: The same CDR3 can be traced to other DNA sequences in this sample. This chain links TRBV7-8 with TRBJ2-7, with TRBD1 identical over 10 bases. Looked up from germline, CDR1 is SGHVS and CDR2 is FQNEAQ. The V and J ends lost 2 bases and 3 bases, in that order; junction bases with no gene match: 1. CDR3 length: 14 residues. CDR3 in amino acids: CASSLRDRGYEQYF. Written as DNA, the CDR3 is TGTGCCAGCAGCTTACGGGACAGGGGCTACGAGCAGTACTTC.

The chain employs TRBV28 and TRBJ2-3; 12 bases fit TRBD2. Germline V lookup: CDR1 MDHEN, CDR2 SYDVKM. V was clipped by 5 bases and J by 2 bases; unmatched bases: 5. The CDR3 totals 16 residues. CDR3 in amino acids: CASSHGLAGPTDTQYF. Written as DNA, the CDR3 is TGTGCCAGCAGTCACGGACTAGCGGGACCCACAGATACGCAGTATTTT.

This rearrangement joins TRBV18 to TRBJ2-5; no firm D call. Germline loops: CDR1 KGHSH, CDR2 LQKENI. The CDR3 length is 14 residues. V shed 1 base and J shed 2 bases, with 8 bases lying between them. CDR3 protein: CASSPRTRQETQYF. CDR3 sequence (DNA): TGTGCCAGCTCACCACGTACAAGACAAGAGACCCAGTACTTC. The full variable domain, completed using reference TRBV18 and TRBJ2-5, is NAGVMQNPRHLVRRRGQEARLRCSPMKGHSHVYWYRQLPEEGLKFMVYLQKENIIDESGMPKERFSAEFPKEGPSILRIQQVVRGDSAAYFCASSPRTRQETQYFGPGTRLLVL.

The V gene is TRBV19, the J gene TRBJ2-1; TRBD2 is a possible D gene (5 bases). The length of the CDR3 is 13 residues. Germline CDR1 and CDR2: LNHDA and SQIVND (reference sequence). The ends were cut back, 3 bases at V and 9 bases at J, with 12 bases in the middle. The CDR3 DNA follows: TGTGCCAGTAGTATTCGGGGTATGGGTGAGCAGTTCTTC. Translation: CASSIRGMGEQFF.

The chain carries TRBV21-1 and TRBJ2-1; the table's D call, TRBD2, has no DNA check behind it. TRBV21-1 is termed a pseudogene. The CDR3 sequence is 18 residues long. The CDR3, as DNA: TGTGCCAGCAGCAGCCGGGACCCCGGGAGCCACTCCTACAATGAGCAGTTCTTC. Protein product: CASSSRDPGSHSYNEQFF.

CDR3: CASSLHNNYNEQFF. The CDR3 DNA sequence: TGTGCCAGCAGTTTACACAATAATTACAATGAGCAGTTCTTC. This chain uses TRBV25-1 with TRBJ2-1; no definite D call. V dropped 5 bases and J dropped 4 bases, with 12 bases sitting between them. The CDR3 covers 14 residues. Germline V lookup: CDR1 MGHDK, CDR2 SYGVNS.

This clone was seen more than once but under ten times. The chain joins TRBV19 to TRBJ2-3, with 10 bases fitting TRBD2. There are 15 residues in the CDR3. Unmatched junction bases numbered 9, after V lost 10 bases and J lost 2 bases. CDR1 and CDR2 from the germline V gene are LNHDA and SQIVND (reference sequence). The CDR3 is CATKTSGHPTDTQYF. Written as DNA, the CDR3 is TGTGCCACAAAGACTAGCGGGCACCCCACAGATACGCAGTATTTT.

This sequence joins TRBV28 and TRBJ1-4, with TRBD1 matching 9 bases. The CDR3 is 14 amino acids. V shed 6 bases and J 6 bases; nucleotides not matched to a gene: 5. Germline CDR1 is MDHEN and CDR2 is SYDVKM. The CDR3 nucleotides are TGTGCCAGCAGACCCGGACAGGGGCATGAAAAACTGTTTTTT. This codes for CASRPGQGHEKLFF.

The chain has TRBV6-1 and TRBJ1-5; D ambiguous. CDR3 length equals 14 residues. Germline CDR1 and CDR2: MNHNS and SASEGT. V was clipped by 3 bases and J by 2 bases, with 8 bases between them. The CDR3 spells CASSERGGNQPQHF. The CDR3 DNA is TGTGCCAGCAGTGAGCGTGGGGGCAATCAGCCCCAGCATTTT.

Comments on this clone: The sample holds other DNA sequences that translate to the same CDR3. The chain is built from TRBV18 and TRBJ2-5; a weak D match, TRBD1 (6 bases). CDR1 and CDR2 from the germline V gene are KGHSH and LQKENI. V dropped 2 bases and J dropped 5 bases, with 9 bases sitting between them. The CDR3 is 13 residues long. The CDR3 bases are TGTGCCAGCTCACCAGGGGGCAGGGAGACCCAGTACTTC. It is translated as CASSPGGRETQYF.

This chain uses TRBV28 with TRBJ1-5; 7 bases are a match to TRBD1. The germline V gene has CDR1 MDHEN and CDR2 SYDVKM. V dropped 3 bases and J dropped 4; count of bases not matched to a gene: 6. The CDR3 length is 15 residues. This chain's CDR3 is CASSFQGGENQPQHF. CDR3 DNA sequence: TGTGCCAGCAGTTTCCAGGGGGGGGAGAATCAGCCCCAGCATTTT.

The sample holds one count of this clone. This chain links TRBV6-5 with TRBJ1-1; tentatively, D is TRBD1 (6 bases). The CDR3 covers 15 residues. Germline loops: CDR1 MNHEY, CDR2 SVGAGI. Trimming removed 6 bases from V and 4 bases from J, with 18 bases in between. Here the CDR3 DNA reads TGTGCCAGCAGCGGCCGACAGGCTTGGGGCACTGAAGCTTTCTTT. This sequence encodes CASSGRQAWGTEAFF.

The chain links TRBV7-9 to TRBJ2-1; TRBD2 matches 9 bases. V dropped 5 bases and J dropped 1; count of bases not matched to a gene: 6. Germline loops: CDR1 SEHNR, CDR2 FQNEAQ (reference sequence). CDR3 size: 16 residues. Written as DNA, the CDR3 is TGTGCCAGCAGCCAATTAGCGGGAGTTTCCTACAATGAGCAGTTCTTC. Its protein is CASSQLAGVSYNEQFF.

This clone has just one count. V gene TRBV19 combines with J gene TRBJ1-3; D may be TRBD1 (5 bases). CDR1 is LNHDA and CDR2 is SQIVND in the germline V gene (reference sequence). This CDR3 is 15 amino acids long. Trimming stripped 3 bases from V and 3 bases from J, with 12 bases between. CDR3 in DNA: TGTGCCAGTAGTATTACTGGGGCGCGTGGAAACACCATATATTTT. Protein: CASSITGARGNTIYF.

This clone appeared a single time. The rearrangement joins TRBV9 to TRBJ1-5; D gene ambiguous. Germline V gene lookup returns CDR1 SGDLS and CDR2 YYNGEE. The V and J ends lost 0 bases and 7 bases respectively, with 14 bases between them. The CDR3 is made up of 15 amino acids. The CDR3, as DNA: TGTGCCAGCAGCGTAGCTGGAGAGGCGGGCCAGCCCCAGCATTTT. Its protein is CASSVAGEAGQPQHF.

The rearrangement links TRBV7-9 to TRBJ2-7; D is ambiguous. The CDR3 contains 17 residues. Germline assignment: CDR1 SEHNR and CDR2 FQNEAQ (reference sequence). The V and J ends lost 4 bases and 0 bases respectively, with 19 bases between them. The CDR3 reads CASSSPRSTLLSYEQYF. As DNA, the CDR3 is TGTGCCAGCAGCTCCCCCCGGAGCACTTTGCTCTCCTACGAGCAGTACTTC.

The chain uses TRBV28 and TRBJ1-1; TRBD1 matches 9 bases. After removal of 4 bases from V and 6 bases from J, the junction contained 9 bases not matched to a gene. Germline CDR1 and CDR2: MDHEN and SYDVKM. The CDR3 is made up of 15 amino acids. The CDR3 spells CASSSTGGAGAEAFF. The CDR3 nucleotides are TGTGCCAGCAGTTCAACAGGGGGCGCGGGGGCTGAAGCTTTCTTT.